A single sample gave rise to the 8 T cell receptor beta chains below, sequenced in a study of blood T cell repertoires in COVID-19. Libraries were prepared by immunoSEQ multiplex PCR; TCRdb keeps only in-frame clonotypes and omits some of them. The repertoire includes approximately 300,000 clones, approximately 89% of them detected once, and roughly 2.6% sits in the top ten. Sequencing was performed on PBMCs or T cells enriched from blood (not recorded which). These receptors came from a woman in her late teens or twenties who had recovered from COVID-19.

This clone occurred once. The chain carries TRBV19 and TRBJ2-3; D is undetermined. Trimming removed 5 bases from V and 2 bases from J, with 17 bases in between. Germline assignment: CDR1 LNHDA and CDR2 SQIVND (reference sequence). This CDR3 is 16 amino acids long. CDR3 DNA sequence: TGTGCCAGTAGTCTCTATACCCGTTCGAACACAGATACGCAGTATTTT. It encodes CASSLYTRSNTDTQYF.

The rearrangement uses TRBV5-1 and TRBJ2-2, with 7 bases matching TRBD1. Per germline, CDR1 SGHRS and CDR2 YFSETQ. The CDR3 has 15 amino acids. V dropped 5 bases and J dropped 8; count of bases not matched to a gene: 12. The CDR3 sequence is CASRPQDRFKGELFF. The CDR3 nucleotides read TGCGCCAGCAGACCCCAGGACAGGTTTAAAGGGGAGCTGTTTTTT.

The V call is TRBV21-1, the J call TRBJ2-7; no check of the table's D call, TRBD1, against the DNA was made. TRBV21-1 is a recognized pseudogene. This CDR3 is 15 amino acids long. CDR3 sequence (DNA): TGTGCCAGCAGCAAAAGAGGGACAGGGGGGTACGAGCAGTACTTC. It encodes CASSKRGTGGYEQYF.

The rearrangement links TRBV6-1 to TRBJ1-1; TRBD1 matches at 9 bases. The CDR3 contains 15 residues. With 2 bases clipped from V and 1 base from J, the junction kept 2 bases outside the gene matches. Germline V CDR1 and CDR2: MNHNS, SASEGT. CDR3 DNA sequence: TGTGCCAGCAGTGAATGGGACAGGGAGAACACTGAAGCTTTCTTT. Amino acids: CASSEWDRENTEAFF.

The chain carries TRBV19 and TRBJ1-5; D is uncertain. The CDR3 has 16 amino acids. Germline V gene lookup returns CDR1 LNHDA and CDR2 SQIVND (reference sequence). V dropped 3 bases and J dropped 2 bases, with 14 bases sitting between them. CDR3 bases: TGTGCCAGTAGTATCGATGGCTTTGCCGGCAATCAGCCCCAGCATTTT. As protein: CASSIDGFAGNQPQHF.

The chain combines TRBV28 with TRBJ2-2; 7 bases are a match to TRBD1. Germline-derived CDR1 and CDR2 are MDHEN and SYDVKM. The CDR3 runs 15 residues. Trimming took 6 bases from V and 4 from J; bases not matched to a gene: 8. The chain's CDR3 is CASRGRQGSTGELFF. DNA for the CDR3: TGTGCCAGCAGGGGTCGACAGGGTAGCACCGGGGAGCTGTTTTTT.

The gene calls are TRBV19 and TRBJ1-3; D possibly corresponds to TRBD1 (5 bases). Trimming removed 10 bases from V and 0 bases from J, with 13 bases in between. Germline V gene sequence: CDR1 LNHDA, CDR2 SQIVND (reference sequence). The CDR3 runs 14 residues. In DNA form, the CDR3 reads TGTGCCACCAAACAGGCGATCTCTGGAAACACCATATATTTT. Its translation is CATKQAISGNTIYF.

The chain is built from TRBV11-3 and TRBJ2-1, with 7 bases that match TRBD1. V dropped 5 bases and J dropped 6; count of bases not matched to a gene: 10. The CDR3 length is 15 residues. The V gene's germline CDR1 is SGHNT and CDR2 YENEEA. CDR3 residues: CASSAAGTASNEQFF. In DNA, the CDR3 is TGTGCCAGCAGCGCGGCCGGGACAGCCTCCAATGAGCAGTTCTTC.